The T cell receptor (beta chain) under discussion was sequenced for a study of cytomegalovirus exposure and HLA in healthy donors. Both 60 Vbeta primers and 13 Jbeta primers went into the PCR. Measured with immunoSEQ multiplex PCR; TCRdb has only the in-frame clones, and not every one. The sample lists approximately 90,000 clones, roughly 70% seen once, with more than 13% in the top ten. The V gene end was trimmed by 0 bases and the J gene end by 7 bases; junction bases not matched to a gene: 3. The CDR3 is 14 amino acids. The germline V gene encodes CDR1 SGHRS and CDR2 YFSETQ. Sequenced sample: PBMCs. The V and J genes are TRBV5-1 and TRBJ2-1; 8 bases match TRBD2. This TCR derives from a woman aged 45-60 years in good health and CMV-seropositive. CDR3: CASSLAGGPNEQFF. CDR3 nucleotide sequence: TGCGCCAGCAGCTTGGCGGGAGGGCCAAATGAGCAGTTCTTC. Drawing the rest from reference TRBV5-1 and TRBJ2-1, the complete variable domain is KAGVTQTPRYLIKTRGQQVTLSCSPISGHRSVSWYQQTPGQGLQFLFEYFSETQRNKGNFPGRFSGRQFSNSRSEMNVSTLELGDSALYLCASSLAGGPNEQFFGPGTRLTVL.